Following are 21 T cell receptor beta chains from one sample sequenced in a study of blood T cell repertoires in COVID-19. Clones were read by immunoSEQ multiplex PCR, and TCRdb kept only the in-frame ones, dropping some. The sample yields 120,000 to 150,000 clones, around 82% seen once. Sequenced: PBMCs or T cells enriched from blood (not recorded which). These receptor sequences come from a man aged 40-50 years with acute COVID-19.

The rearrangement joins TRBV5-6 to TRBJ2-3, with TRBD1 matching over 7 bases. Germline V gene lookup returns CDR1 SGHDT and CDR2 YYEEEE. CDR3 length: 14 residues. With V trimmed by 2 bases and J by 6 bases, 6 bases remained unmatched. For the CDR3, the DNA is TGTGCCAGCAGCTTCGAGGGGGCCCCGGATACGCAGTATTTT. The encoded protein is CASSFEGAPDTQYF.

The chain recombines TRBV7-8 with TRBJ2-7; a weak D match, TRBD2 (6 bases). V was trimmed by 1 base and J by 3 bases, leaving 10 bases between them. Germline assignment: CDR1 SGHVS and CDR2 FQNEAQ. The CDR3 is made up of 14 amino acids. CDR3 sequence (DNA): TGTGCCAGCAGCTTAGAATGGGGAGGCTACGAGCAGTACTTC. It yields the protein CASSLEWGGYEQYF.

This chain uses TRBV5-4 with TRBJ2-7; TRBD1 might be the D (7 bases). Per germline, CDR1 SGHNT and CDR2 YYREEE (reference sequence). V lost 4 bases to trimming and J lost 3 bases, with 14 bases between them. The CDR3 has 14 residues. DNA for the CDR3: TGTGCCAGCAGCCCGGGGGCAGGGGGCTACGAGCAGTACTTC. This gives the protein CASSPGAGGYEQYF.

V and J are TRBV3-1 (or the pseudogene TRBV3-2) and TRBJ2-3; TRBD1 aligns across 9 bases. The length of the CDR3 is 17 residues. V dropped 0 bases and J dropped 5; count of bases not matched to a gene: 9. The V gene's germline CDR1 is LGHDT and CDR2 YNNKEL (reference sequence). The CDR3 nucleotides read TGTGCCAGCAGCCAAGAACATTTGACAGGGGGTGGAGATACGCAGTATTTT. It translates to CASSQEHLTGGGDTQYF.

V and J are TRBV5-1 and TRBJ2-7; D is unclear. This CDR3 has 14 amino acids. V was clipped by 0 bases and J by 2 bases, with 9 bases between them. Germline V gene lookup returns CDR1 SGHRS and CDR2 YFSETQ. CDR3: CASSLATVAYEQYF. CDR3 nucleotide sequence: TGCGCCAGCAGCTTGGCCACAGTGGCCTACGAGCAGTACTTC.

The V call is TRBV19, the J call TRBJ1-5; D not resolved. Germline loops: CDR1 LNHDA, CDR2 SQIVND (reference sequence). The CDR3 covers 16 residues. Trimming stripped 0 bases from V and 5 bases from J, with 14 bases between. CDR3 sequence (DNA): TGTGCCAGTAGTATAGATTTGAGTTTAACTGATCAGCCCCAGCATTTT. This translates into CASSIDLSLTDQPQHF. Supplemented by reference TRBV19 and TRBJ1-5, the full variable domain reads DGGITQSPKYLFRKEGQNVTLSCEQNLNHDAMYWYRQDPGQGLRLIYYSQIVNDFQKGDIAEGYSVSREKKESFPLTVTSAQKNPTAFYLCASSIDLSLTDQPQHFGDGTRLSIL.

This sequence joins TRBV23-1 and TRBJ2-2; TRBD2 agrees at 14 bases. Being an ORF, TRBV23-1 has a function that is uncertain. V gave up 3 bases and J gave up 5 bases; unmatched junction bases: 11. The CDR3 runs 19 residues. As DNA, the CDR3 is TGCGCCAGCAGTCATTCTCACTCGGGACTAGCGGGAGAAACCGGGGAGCTGTTTTTT. As protein: CASSHSHSGLAGETGELFF.

This clone came up once. The rearrangement uses TRBV6-2 or TRBV6-3 and TRBJ1-5; D not resolved. The germline V gene encodes CDR1 MNHEY and CDR2 SVGEGT. The CDR3 loop spans 15 amino acids. V lost 6 bases and J lost 0, with 12 bases in between. The CDR3 DNA reads TGTGCCAGCAGCCTTGATAGATTTAGCAATCAGCCCCAGCATTTT. This gives the protein CASSLDRFSNQPQHF.

The chain joins TRBV24-1 to TRBJ2-1; 10 bases match TRBD2. The CDR3 is made up of 13 amino acids. Germline V gives CDR1 KGHDR, CDR2 SFDVKD. V lost 3 bases to trimming and J lost 10 bases; unmatched junction nucleotides: 2. CDR3 residues: CATSDPLAGEQFF. The CDR3 bases are TGTGCCACCAGTGATCCACTAGCGGGGGAGCAGTTCTTC.

V gene TRBV10-3 combines with J gene TRBJ2-7; 10 bases are shared with TRBD2. Germline CDR1 is ENHRY and CDR2 is SYGVKD. The CDR3 runs 15 residues. After removal of 10 bases from V and 2 bases from J, the junction contained 11 bases not matched to a gene. The CDR3 here is CATRPILAGAYEQYF. CDR3 coding DNA: TGTGCCACCCGACCCATTCTAGCGGGGGCCTACGAGCAGTACTTC.

The chain is built from TRBV5-1 and TRBJ1-6, with D hard to call. Trimming pared 2 bases from V and 7 bases from J, leaving 10 bases between. There are 14 residues in the CDR3. Germline CDR1 SGHRS, CDR2 YFSETQ. CDR3 nucleotides: TGCGCCAGCAGCTTAGGACTCGACAATTCACCCCTCCACTTT. The encoded protein is CASSLGLDNSPLHF.

This CDR3 is CASSLVGASYNSPLHF. The CDR3 coding sequence is TGTGCCAGCAGTTTAGTGGGCGCATCCTATAATTCACCCCTCCACTTT. The chain recombines TRBV28 with TRBJ1-6; D is ambiguous. Germline assignment: CDR1 MDHEN and CDR2 SYDVKM. There are 16 residues in the CDR3. The ends were cut back, 2 bases at V and 1 base at J, with 9 bases in the middle.

The rearrangement joins TRBV19 to TRBJ1-4; a weak D match, TRBD1 (5 bases). The CDR3 runs to 15 residues. Germline V gene lookup returns CDR1 LNHDA and CDR2 SQIVND (reference sequence). V lost 2 bases to trimming and J lost 1 base, with 8 bases between them. The CDR3 spells CASSINGGTNEKLFF. Written as DNA, the CDR3 is TGTGCCAGTAGTATAAACGGGGGAACTAATGAAAAACTGTTTTTT.

The CDR3 region is CASSAGESSYNSPLHF. The CDR3 DNA sequence: TGCGCCAGCAGTGCGGGAGAGAGCTCCTATAATTCACCCCTCCACTTT. The chain has TRBV10-2 and TRBJ1-6; D not certain. Germline V lookup: CDR1 WSHSY, CDR2 SAAADI. V lost 4 bases, J lost 0 bases, and 10 bases lay in between. This CDR3 region has 16 residues.

The chain links TRBV5-1 to TRBJ2-2, with 12 bases identical to TRBD1. Germline CDR1 and CDR2: SGHRS and YFSETQ. This CDR3 is 15 amino acids long. V gave up 3 bases and J gave up 7 bases; unmatched junction bases: 4. CDR3 residues: CASSSGQGAVGELFF. CDR3 DNA: TGCGCCAGCAGCTCGGGACAGGGGGCAGTCGGGGAGCTGTTTTTT.

This clone was detected only a few times. The chain links TRBV3-1 (or the pseudogene TRBV3-2) to TRBJ2-7; D not certain. From germline, CDR1 is LGHDT and CDR2 YNNKEL (reference sequence). V lost 4 bases and J lost 7, with 17 bases in between. The CDR3 loop spans 14 amino acids. The CDR3 here is CASSPDLTPREQYF. DNA of the CDR3: TGTGCCAGCAGCCCTGACCTCACCCCGAGGGAGCAGTACTTC.

This clone appeared a single time. The chain couples TRBV4-3 to TRBJ2-7; TRBD1 matches at 9 bases. The CDR3 has 14 residues. Trimming removed 4 bases from V and 1 base from J; junction bases left unmatched: 2. The germline gives CDR1 LGHNA, CDR2 YSLEER. The CDR3 loop reads CASSPTGGSYEQYF. DNA of the CDR3: TGCGCCAGCAGCCCGACAGGGGGATCCTACGAGCAGTACTTC.

J is TRBJ2-7 and V is TRBV10-2; D may be TRBD2 (5 bases). The CDR3 has 15 amino acids. Germline values: CDR1 WSHSY, CDR2 SAAADI. Trimming stripped 4 bases from V and 0 bases from J, with 13 bases between. CDR3 in DNA: TGCGCCAGCAGTGGTGACTACATCAGCTCCTACGAGCAGTACTTC. Translating gives CASSGDYISSYEQYF.

V gene TRBV27 combines with J gene TRBJ2-1, with D possibly TRBD2 on 6 matching bases. Germline V CDR1 and CDR2: MNHEY, SMNVEV (reference sequence). Trimming removed 2 bases from V and 2 bases from J, with 10 bases in between. The CDR3 length is 15 residues. The chain's CDR3 is CASSLAGFAYNEQFF. DNA of the CDR3: TGTGCCAGCAGTTTAGCGGGGTTCGCCTACAATGAGCAGTTCTTC.

This sequence joins TRBV7-8 and TRBJ1-1; D may be TRBD1 (5 bases). V lost 5 bases and J lost 4, with 11 bases in between. The CDR3 runs to 13 residues. Germline CDR1 is SGHVS and CDR2 is FQNEAQ. This chain's CDR3 is CASSPTVGTEAFF. The CDR3 nucleotides are TGTGCCAGCAGCCCGACAGTGGGCACTGAAGCTTTCTTT.

CDR3 sequence reads: CASSLTGSSYEQYF. The DNA of the CDR3 is TGTGCCAGCAGCCTTACCGGGAGTTCCTACGAGCAGTACTTC. J is TRBJ2-7 and V is TRBV7-2, with D possibly being TRBD2 (6 bases). The germline V and J ends were trimmed by 5 bases and 1 base, with 12 bases remaining between them. Germline CDR1 SGHTA, CDR2 FQGNSA. The CDR3 sequence is 14 residues long.